These T cell receptor beta chains were read from a single sample in a study of blood T cell repertoires in COVID-19. Sequenced by immunoSEQ multiplex PCR; TCRdb stores in-frame clones only, minus some. Altogether about 180,000 clones are present, about 88% being singletons, with the ten largest covering 2.5% to 3.5%. Material for sequencing was peripheral blood. Receptor source: a woman in her twenties or thirties with active or convalescent COVID-19. Each CDR3 is given with its conserved first and last residue. A D gene is named only where the DNA matches it firmly. Size is omitted from some rows. Given values are once, few, many or a class for expanded clones.

clone_size	d_call	v_call	j_call	cdr3_nt	cdr3_aa
few	-	TRBV6-6	TRBJ1-3	TGTGCCAGCAGCCTAGTACAGGGATCAGGAAACACCATATATTTT	CASSLVQGSGNTIYF
-	-	TRBV27	TRBJ1-2	TGTGCCAGTCGAAGCGGTCGACGGGGATCCTATGGCTACACCTTC	CASRSGRRGSYGYTF
-	-	TRBV30	TRBJ1-2	TGTGCCTGGCAGGCAATCTATGGCTACACCTTC	CAWQAIYGYTF
-	TRBD1	TRBV23-1	TRBJ2-2	TGCGCCAGCAGCCGGACAGGGGACACCGGGGAGCTGTTTTTT	CASSRTGDTGELFF
few	TRBD2	TRBV14	TRBJ2-2	TGTGCCAGCAGCACCCCGGGACTAGCGGGAGATACCGGGGAGCTGTTTTTT	CASSTPGLAGDTGELFF
-	-	TRBV19	TRBJ1-1	TGTGCCAGTAGTATAGGTGGAGGAGGACAGACTGAAGCTTTCTTT	CASSIGGGGQTEAFF
-	TRBD2	TRBV11-2	TRBJ2-3	TGTGCCAGCAGCTTAGAGTTAGTAGCGGGGACAGATACGCAGTATTTT	CASSLELVAGTDTQYF
-	TRBD1	TRBV29-1	TRBJ1-1	TGCAGCGTCTGGGCGAGTACAGGGGAGGCTTTCTTT	CSVWASTGEAFF
-	TRBD1	TRBV30	TRBJ2-5	TGTGCCTGGACACGGACAGGGGAAGAGACCCAGTACTTC	CAWTRTGEETQYF
few	TRBD1	TRBV11-2	TRBJ1-6	TGTGCCAGCAGCTTATTTCGCTGGGGACAGATGGATTCACCCCTCCACTTT	CASSLFRWGQMDSPLHF
-	TRBD1	TRBV19	TRBJ1-1	TGTGCCAGCTCTCCGGACAGGGCAGAAGCTTTCTTT	CASSPDRAEAFF
-	TRBD1	TRBV19	TRBJ2-1	TGTGCCAGTAGTGTCTACACCACAGGGGATGAGCAGTTCTTC	CASSVYTTGDEQFF